The following is a TCR beta chain sequence with its context. Its matching antigen is unknown. This record belongs to a study of cytomegalovirus exposure and HLA in healthy donors. A multiplex PCR was run with 60 Vbeta primers and 13 Jbeta primers. Methods used by the authors: As a later analysis found, there were 80 million or so unique TCR beta chains, of which some 10 million were shared. Libraries were prepared by immunoSEQ multiplex PCR; TCRdb keeps only in-frame clonotypes and omits some of them. For V, J and clone size, that table is used; D and trimming come from the DNA. Among roughly 180,000 clones listed, 80% were seen once. The ends were cut back, 1 base at V and 4 bases at J, with 5 bases in the middle. Germline loops: CDR1 MDHEN, CDR2 SYDVKM. The CDR3 extends over 14 amino acids. General observations from the study: From TCR beta sequences, most subjects' HLA-A and HLA-B alleles were reportedly predicted accurately. Analyzed later, association rates of TCRs varied across HLA loci, with DRB1 most and HLA-C fewest. Researchers reported from a later analysis that most CMV-associated TCR beta chains appeared HLA-restricted.

The sequence was obtained from a man aged 30 to 39 in good health and CMV-seronegative. The chain carries TRBV28 and TRBJ1-6; the D is unclear. The material sequenced was PBMCs. The CDR3, as DNA: TGTGCCAGCAGTTTATCCAGGTATAATTCACCCCTCCACTTT. Translated: CASSLSRYNSPLHF.